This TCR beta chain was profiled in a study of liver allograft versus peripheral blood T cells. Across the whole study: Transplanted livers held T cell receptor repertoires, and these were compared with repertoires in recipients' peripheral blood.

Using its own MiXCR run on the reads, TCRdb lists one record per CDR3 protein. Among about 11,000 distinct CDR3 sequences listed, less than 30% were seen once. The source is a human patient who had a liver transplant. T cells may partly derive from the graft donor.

In nucleotides, the CDR3 is TGTGCCAGCAGTTCTTCTAGCGGGGGGATGGCTGGGGCCAACGTCCTGACTTTC. Protein: CASSSSSGGMAGANVLTF. The chain recombines TRBV12-3 or TRBV12-4 with TRBJ2-6; 11 bases line up with TRBD2. The CDR3 has 18 amino acids. V trimming: 4 bases; J trimming: 2 bases; junction bases outside the gene matches: 7.